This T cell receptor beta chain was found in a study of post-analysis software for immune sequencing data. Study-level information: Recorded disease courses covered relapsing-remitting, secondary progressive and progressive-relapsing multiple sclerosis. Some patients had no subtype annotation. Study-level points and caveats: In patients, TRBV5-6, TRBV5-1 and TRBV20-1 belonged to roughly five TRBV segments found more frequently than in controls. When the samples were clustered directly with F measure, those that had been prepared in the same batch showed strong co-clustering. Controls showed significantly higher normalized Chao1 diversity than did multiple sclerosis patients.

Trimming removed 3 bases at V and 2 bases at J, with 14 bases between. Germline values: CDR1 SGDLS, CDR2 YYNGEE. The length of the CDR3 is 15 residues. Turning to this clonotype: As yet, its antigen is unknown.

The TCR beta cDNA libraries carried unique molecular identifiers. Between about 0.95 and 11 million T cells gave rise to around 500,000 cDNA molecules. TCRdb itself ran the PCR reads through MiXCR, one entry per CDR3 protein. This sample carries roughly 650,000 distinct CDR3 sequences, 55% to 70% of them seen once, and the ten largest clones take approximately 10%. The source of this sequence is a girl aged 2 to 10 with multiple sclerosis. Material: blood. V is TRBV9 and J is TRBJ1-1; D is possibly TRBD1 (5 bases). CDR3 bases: TGTGCCAGCAGCGAATCCCAACAGGCCAACACTGAAGCTTTCTTT. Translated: CASSESQQANTEAFF.